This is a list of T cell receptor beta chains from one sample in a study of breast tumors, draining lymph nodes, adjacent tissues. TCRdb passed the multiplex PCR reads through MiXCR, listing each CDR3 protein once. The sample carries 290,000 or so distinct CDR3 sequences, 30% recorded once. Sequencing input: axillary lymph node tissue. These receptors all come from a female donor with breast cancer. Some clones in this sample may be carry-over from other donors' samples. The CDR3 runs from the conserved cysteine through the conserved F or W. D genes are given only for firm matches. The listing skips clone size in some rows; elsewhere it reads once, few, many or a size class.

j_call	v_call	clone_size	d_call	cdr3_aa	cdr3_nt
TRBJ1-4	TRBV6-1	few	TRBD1	CASSALSRGQIPATNEKLFF	TGTGCCAGCAGTGCACTATCCAGGGGGCAGATCCCTGCAACTAATGAAAAACTGTTTTTT
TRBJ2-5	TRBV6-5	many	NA	CASSYRGARETQYF	TGTGCCAGCAGTTACCGCGGGGCTCGAGAGACCCAGTACTTC
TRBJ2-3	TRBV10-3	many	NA	CAITDRDSTTDTQYF	TGTGCCATCACCGACCGGGACTCTACCACAGATACGCAGTATTTT
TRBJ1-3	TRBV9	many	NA	CASSVTLGSGNTIYF	TGTGCCAGCAGCGTCACTTTAGGCTCTGGAAACACCATATATTTT
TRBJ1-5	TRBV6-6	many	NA	CASSYLGEGQPQHF	TGTGCCAGCAGTTACCTGGGGGAAGGACAGCCCCAGCATTTT
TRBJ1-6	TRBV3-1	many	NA	CASSQGSNSPLHF	TGTGCCAGCAGCCAGGGTTCTAATTCACCCCTCCACTTT
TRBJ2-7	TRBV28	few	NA	CASSFESASYF	TGTGCCAGCAGTTTTGAGTCGGCCTCGTACTTC
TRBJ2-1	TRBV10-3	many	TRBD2	CAISQTSGDPSSYNEQFF	TGTGCCATCAGCCAGACTAGCGGGGACCCTAGCTCCTACAATGAGCAGTTCTTC
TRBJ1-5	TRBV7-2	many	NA	CASSPDGTQPQHF	TGTGCCAGCAGCCCAGACGGTACCCAGCCCCAGCATTTT
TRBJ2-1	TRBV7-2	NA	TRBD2	CASSSRLAGEYYNEQFF	TGTGCCAGCAGCTCGCGACTAGCGGGAGAATATTACAATGAGCAGTTCTTC
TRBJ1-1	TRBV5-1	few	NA	CASSLAGAEGAFF	TGCGCCAGCAGCTTGGCAGGCGCCGAAGGAGCTTTCTTT
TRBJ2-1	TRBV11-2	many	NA	CASSLESTPLDEQFF	TGTGCCAGCAGCTTAGAATCAACCCCCCTGGATGAGCAGTTCTTC
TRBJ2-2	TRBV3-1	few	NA	CASVSGGTGELFF	TGTGCCAGCGTTTCCGGAGGCACCGGGGAGCTGTTTTTT
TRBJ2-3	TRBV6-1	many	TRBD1	CASRTGGDTQYF	TGTGCCAGCAGGACAGGGGGGGATACGCAGTATTTT
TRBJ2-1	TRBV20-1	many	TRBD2	CSAGTSGHNEQFF	TGCAGTGCTGGGACTAGCGGCCACAATGAGCAGTTCTTC
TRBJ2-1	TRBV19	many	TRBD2	CASSISSGRADEQFF	TGTGCCAGTAGTATCTCGAGCGGGAGGGCTGATGAGCAGTTCTTC
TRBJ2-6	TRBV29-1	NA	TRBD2	CSVVPSGKGANVLTF	TGCAGCGTTGTCCCTAGCGGGAAAGGGGCCAACGTCCTGACTTTC
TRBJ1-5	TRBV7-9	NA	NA	CASSHMGGKALGIDQPQHF	TGTGCCAGCAGCCATATGGGGGGTAAAGCGTTAGGGATTGATCAGCCCCAGCATTTT
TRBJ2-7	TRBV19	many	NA	CASSISANSYEQYF	TGTGCCAGTAGTATATCAGCCAACTCCTACGAGCAGTACTTC
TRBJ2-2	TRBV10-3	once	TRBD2	CAIISLAGVGGELFF	TGTGCCATCATTTCCCTAGCGGGAGTTGGCGGGGAGCTGTTTTTT
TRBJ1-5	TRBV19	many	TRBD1	CASSPQGSNQPQHF	TGTGCCAGTAGTCCACAGGGGAGCAATCAGCCCCAGCATTTT
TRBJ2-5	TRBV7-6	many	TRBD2	CASSLAPATSGRGTQYF	TGTGCCAGCAGCTTAGCGCCGGCGACTAGCGGGAGGGGGACCCAGTACTTC
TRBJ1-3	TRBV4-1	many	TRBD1	CASSQVTGATSGNTIYF	TGCGCCAGCAGCCAAGTTACAGGGGCTACATCTGGAAACACCATATATTTT
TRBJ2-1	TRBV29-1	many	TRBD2	CSVASGYNEQFF	TGCAGCGTGGCTAGCGGATACAATGAGCAGTTCTTC
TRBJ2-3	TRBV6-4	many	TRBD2	CASSGTSGIGDTQYF	TGTGCCAGCTCTGGGACTAGCGGGATTGGAGATACGCAGTATTTT
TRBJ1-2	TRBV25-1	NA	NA	CASSASHPGDSYGYTF	TGTGCCAGCAGTGCTAGCCACCCCGGAGATAGCTATGGCTACACCTTC
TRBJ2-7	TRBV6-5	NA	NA	CASSPRQAPSYEQYF	TGTGCCAGCAGTCCACGACAGGCGCCCTCCTACGAGCAGTACTTC
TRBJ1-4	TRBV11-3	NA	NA	CASSLSGTVINEKLFF	TGTGCCAGCAGCTTATCCGGGACGGTCATTAATGAAAAACTGTTTTTT
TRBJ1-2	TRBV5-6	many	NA	CASSRHLKGNGYTF	TGTGCCAGCAGCAGACACCTAAAAGGGAATGGCTACACCTTC
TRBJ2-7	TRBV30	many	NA	CAWKRIEQYF	TGTGCCTGGAAAAGGATCGAGCAGTACTTC
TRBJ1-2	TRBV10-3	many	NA	CAIANRMGAQTSNYGYTF	TGTGCCATTGCCAACCGAATGGGGGCACAAACTTCTAACTATGGCTACACCTTC
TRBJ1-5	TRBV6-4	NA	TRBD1	CASSPGDRGSQPQHF	TGTGCCAGCAGCCCGGGGGACAGGGGCAGTCAGCCCCAGCATTTT
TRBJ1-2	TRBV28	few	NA	CASSPHDEVGYTF	TGTGCCAGCAGCCCCCACGACGAGGTTGGCTACACCTTC
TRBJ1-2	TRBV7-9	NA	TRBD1	CASSETGTGFYGYPF	TGTGCCAGCAGCGAAACCGGGACAGGGTTTTATGGCTACCCCTTC
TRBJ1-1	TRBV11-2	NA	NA	CASSQGRMNTEAFF	TGTGCCAGCAGCCAAGGACGGATGAACACTGAAGCTTTCTTT
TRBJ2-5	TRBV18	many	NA	CASSTGMSETQYF	TGTGCCAGCTCTACCGGGATGTCAGAGACCCAGTACTTC
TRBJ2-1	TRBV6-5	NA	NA	CASSYSRARARDEQFF	TGTGCCAGCAGTTACTCGAGAGCCAGGGCTCGAGATGAGCAGTTCTTC
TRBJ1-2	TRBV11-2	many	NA	CASSLRVQEGYTF	TGTGCCAGCAGCTTGAGAGTACAGGAGGGCTACACCTTC
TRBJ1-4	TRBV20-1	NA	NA	CSARDFYGGDEKLFF	TGCAGTGCTAGAGACTTTTACGGGGGGGATGAAAAACTGTTTTTT
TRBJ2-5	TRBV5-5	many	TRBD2	CASQSSGRVETQYF	TGTGCCAGCCAGTCGAGCGGGAGGGTAGAGACCCAGTACTTC
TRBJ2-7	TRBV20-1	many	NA	CSARGAVQYEQYF	TGCAGTGCTAGGGGCGCGGTACAGTACGAGCAGTACTTC
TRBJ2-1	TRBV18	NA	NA	CASSPTLESDEQFF	TGTGCCAGCTCACCAACACTAGAGAGCGATGAGCAGTTCTTC